A selection of T cell receptor beta chains follows, all from one sample in a study of cytomegalovirus exposure and HLA in healthy donors. Some clones are missing from TCRdb's copy, which holds only in-frame ones; the method was immunoSEQ multiplex PCR. This table lists roughly 220,000 clones. The sequencing sample was made of PBMCs. Receptors originate from a girl aged 2 to 10 in good health and CMV-seropositive. CDR3s include the opening cysteine and the closing phenylalanine or tryptophan. The D gene is left open where the match is weak.

V gene	D gene	J gene	CDR3 protein	CDR3 DNA
TRBV27	NA	TRBJ2-7	CASKYEGGYGEQYF	TGTGCCAGCAAATACGAAGGGGGATATGGGGAGCAGTACTTC
TRBV2	TRBD1	TRBJ1-5	CASSTGTAFYSNQPQHF	TGTGCCAGCAGTACCGGGACAGCCTTCTATAGCAATCAGCCCCAGCATTTT
TRBV28	NA	TRBJ1-1	CASRSTRVGPNTEAFF	TGTGCCAGCAGATCTACCCGGGTCGGCCCAAACACTGAAGCTTTCTTT
TRBV6-1	NA	TRBJ1-5	CASSGGESGQPQHF	TGTGCCAGCAGTGGCGGGGAGTCCGGTCAGCCCCAGCATTTT
TRBV15	TRBD2	TRBJ2-1	CATSRGGSGIRNEQFF	TGTGCCACCAGCAGAGGGGGTAGCGGGATCCGCAATGAGCAGTTCTTC
TRBV10-3	TRBD2	TRBJ2-3	CAISESSGRLDTQYF	TGTGCCATCAGTGAATCTAGCGGGAGGCTGGATACGCAGTATTTT
TRBV10-2	NA	TRBJ2-6	CASRDGGLLASGANVLTF	TGCGCCAGCAGAGACGGAGGACTCCTAGCCTCTGGGGCCAACGTCCTGACTTTC
TRBV10-3	TRBD2	TRBJ2-7	CAISDKLAGGGEQYF	TGTGCCATCAGTGATAAACTAGCGGGAGGGGGTGAGCAGTACTTC
TRBV5-1	TRBD2	TRBJ2-3	CASSLGTSDRTDTQYF	TGCGCCAGCAGCTTGGGGACTAGCGACCGCACAGATACGCAGTATTTT
TRBV28	TRBD2	TRBJ2-1	CASKMGEGVYNEQFF	TGTGCCAGCAAAATGGGGGAGGGCGTCTACAATGAGCAGTTCTTC
TRBV15	TRBD1	TRBJ1-6	CATSRAGTGGEFDSPLHF	TGTGCCACCAGCAGAGCCGGGACAGGGGGCGAATTTGATTCACCCCTCCACTTT
TRBV19	NA	TRBJ2-5	CASSIAAGQQETQYF	TGTGCCAGTAGTATAGCGGCTGGACAGCAAGAGACCCAGTACTTC
TRBV29-1	NA	TRBJ2-4	CSVLTGKNIQYF	TGCAGCGTACTGACAGGCAAAAACATTCAGTACTTC
TRBV28	TRBD2	TRBJ2-1	CAILPGGLAGGNEQFF	TGTGCCATACTCCCCGGCGGACTAGCGGGCGGGAATGAGCAGTTCTTC
TRBV7-2	NA	TRBJ2-7	CASSRGRASLSYEQYF	TGTGCCAGCAGCAGGGGGAGAGCTAGCCTCTCCTACGAGCAGTACTTC
TRBV2	TRBD2	TRBJ2-1	CASSAILAGGPVYNEQFF	TGTGCCAGCAGTGCGATCCTAGCGGGAGGGCCAGTCTACAATGAGCAGTTCTTC
TRBV7-2	NA	TRBJ2-7	CASSLAVESSYEQYF	TGTGCCAGCAGCTTAGCGGTGGAGTCTAGCTACGAGCAGTACTTC
TRBV5-1	NA	TRBJ1-2	CASSLALGGGAYGYTF	TGCGCCAGCAGCTTGGCCCTCGGTGGAGGGGCCTATGGCTACACCTTC
TRBV2	TRBD1	TRBJ1-4	CASTWGGQVGEKLFF	TGTGCCAGCACCTGGGGTGGACAGGTCGGGGAAAAACTGTTTTTT
TRBV6-5	NA	TRBJ2-3	CASSYDGADTQYF	TGTGCCAGCAGTTACGACGGGGCAGATACGCAGTATTTT
TRBV19	TRBD2	TRBJ2-1	CASMVTSGSFDEQFF	TGTGCCAGTATGGTGACTAGCGGGAGTTTCGATGAGCAGTTCTTC
TRBV9	TRBD2	TRBJ2-3	CASSPRRLADGGTDTQYF	TGTGCCAGCAGCCCCCGTAGACTAGCGGATGGGGGCACAGATACGCAGTATTTT
TRBV2	NA	TRBJ1-5	CASSPWGGQPQHF	TGTGCCAGCAGTCCTTGGGGAGGCCAGCCCCAGCATTTT
TRBV9	TRBD1	TRBJ2-7	CASSARDREYEQYF	TGTGCCAGCAGTGCCCGGGACAGGGAGTACGAGCAGTACTTC
TRBV27	NA	TRBJ1-1	CASAIRTDHTEAFF	TGTGCCAGCGCTATTCGGACAGACCACACTGAAGCTTTCTTT
TRBV6-5	NA	TRBJ2-5	CASSFSGETQYF	TGTGCCAGCAGTTTTAGTGGAGAGACCCAGTACTTC
TRBV5-1	NA	TRBJ1-1	CASSPDFDAEAFF	TGCGCCAGCAGCCCGGACTTCGACGCTGAAGCTTTCTTT
TRBV7-9	TRBD2	TRBJ2-1	CASSLKREGQDEQFF	TGTGCCAGCAGCTTGAAACGGGAGGGCCAAGATGAGCAGTTCTTC
TRBV5-1	NA	TRBJ2-1	CASSLGVVAHEQFF	TGCGCCAGCAGCTTGGGAGTGGTAGCGCATGAGCAGTTCTTC
TRBV5-1	NA	TRBJ2-3	CASSLGTGITDTQYF	TGCGCCAGCAGCTTGGGGACGGGGATTACAGATACGCAGTATTTT
TRBV27	TRBD1	TRBJ1-4	CASSGRGLANEKLFF	TGTGCCAGCAGTGGCAGGGGGTTAGCTAATGAAAAACTGTTTTTT
TRBV29-1	TRBD1	TRBJ2-7	CSVGRDSSEQYF	TGCAGCGTTGGCAGGGACAGTAGCGAGCAGTACTTC
TRBV28	NA	TRBJ1-5	CASSSRGFDQPQHF	TGTGCCAGCAGTTCCAGGGGATTTGATCAGCCCCAGCATTTT
TRBV28	TRBD1	TRBJ2-1	CASSLTGEQFF	TGTGCCAGCAGTTTGACAGGGGAACAGTTCTTC
TRBV14	NA	TRBJ1-1	CASSQNVQGTEAFF	TGTGCCAGCAGCCAAAACGTGCAGGGCACTGAAGCTTTCTTT
TRBV27	NA	TRBJ2-7	CATQGSYASYEQYF	TGTGCCACTCAAGGTAGCTATGCCTCCTACGAGCAGTACTTC
TRBV19	TRBD1	TRBJ1-5	CASSASDRGYQPQHF	TGTGCCAGTAGTGCCTCGGACAGGGGGTATCAGCCCCAGCATTTT
TRBV6-4	TRBD1	TRBJ2-3	CASSRDRGSIDTQYF	TGTGCCAGCAGCCGGGACAGGGGGTCCATAGATACGCAGTATTTT
TRBV28	NA	TRBJ2-2	CASSLGQIATGELFF	TGTGCCAGCAGTTTAGGGCAGATTGCCACCGGGGAGCTGTTTTTT
TRBV13	TRBD2	TRBJ2-7	CASSARLASPYEQYF	TGTGCCAGCAGCGCCCGACTAGCGAGTCCATACGAGCAGTACTTC
TRBV11-2	NA	TRBJ1-1	CASSLDQGRLSFF	TGTGCCAGCAGCTTAGATCAGGGGCGGCTTTCTTTCTTT
TRBV5-5	NA	TRBJ1-5	CASSLGYREPQHF	TGTGCCAGCAGCTTGGGGTATCGGGAGCCCCAGCATTTT
TRBV5-1	NA	TRBJ2-7	CASSTGQSEYEQYF	TGCGCCAGCAGCACGGGACAAAGTGAATACGAGCAGTACTTC
TRBV10-2	TRBD1	TRBJ2-7	CASRDTGTGFSYEQYF	TGCGCCAGCAGAGACACCGGGACAGGGTTCTCATACGAGCAGTACTTC
TRBV7-6	TRBD2	TRBJ2-5	CASSTRTSGSGETQYF	TGTGCCAGCAGCACGCGAACTAGCGGGAGCGGAGAGACCCAGTACTTC
TRBV2	TRBD2	TRBJ2-3	CASTREGRTDTQYF	TGTGCCAGCACGCGGGAGGGCCGCACAGATACGCAGTATTTT
TRBV7-2	NA	TRBJ2-1	CASSYTLSGYNEQFF	TGTGCCAGCAGCTACACCCTTAGCGGTTACAATGAGCAGTTCTTC
TRBV4-1	NA	TRBJ2-1	CASSQGQTSYNEQFF	TGCGCCAGCAGCCAAGGACAGACCTCCTACAATGAGCAGTTCTTC
TRBV28	NA	TRBJ2-2	CASSPRTGELFF	TGTGCCAGCAGTCCCCGGACCGGGGAGCTGTTTTTT
TRBV29-1	NA	TRBJ1-2	CSVDDRRSGNYGYTF	TGCAGCGTTGATGACAGGCGCTCCGGTAACTATGGCTACACCTTC
TRBV6-1	TRBD1	TRBJ2-7	CASSRTGPYEQYF	TGTGCCAGCAGTAGGACAGGCCCCTACGAGCAGTACTTC